A selection of T cell receptor beta chains follows, all from one sample in a study of blood T cell repertoires in COVID-19. Sequencing was performed with immunoSEQ multiplex PCR; in TCRdb, only in-frame clones are kept and a portion is missing. Of 250,000 to 300,000 clones listed, around nine tenths are singletons. Sequencing was done on a sample of peripheral blood. The receptors originated from a man aged 40-50 years with acute or convalescent COVID-19. Both conserved end residues are part of each CDR3. Each record gives: V gene, J gene, clone size, D gene, CDR3 protein, CDR3 DNA. The D gene is left open where the match is weak. Not all rows give a size; the values are once, few, many and, for expanded clones, a class.

>TRBV28|TRBJ1-1|-|-
CASSSPFYEAFF
TGTGCCAGCAGTTCTCCCTTTTATGAAGCTTTCTTT
>TRBV30|TRBJ1-2|-|-
CAWSAGENYGYTF
TGTGCCTGGAGTGCGGGGGAGAACTATGGCTACACCTTC
>TRBV10-3|TRBJ2-7|-|TRBD1
CAIRRDSFYEQYF
TGTGCCATCAGACGGGACAGTTTTTACGAGCAGTACTTC
>TRBV5-1|TRBJ2-7|-|-
CASSSSQGRGTNYEQYF
TGCGCCAGCAGCTCTTCCCAGGGGCGGGGGACGAACTACGAGCAGTACTTC
>TRBV5-1|TRBJ2-7|few|-
CASSLEGSWQYF
TGCGCCAGCAGCTTGGAGGGGTCGTGGCAGTACTTC
>TRBV13|TRBJ1-1|few|TRBD1
CASSWGQGVSNTEAFF
TGTGCCAGCAGCTGGGGACAGGGGGTTTCTAACACTGAAGCTTTCTTT
>TRBV2|TRBJ1-1|-|TRBD1
CASSSSGTGREVF
TGTGCCAGCAGCTCGTCCGGGACAGGGCGTGAGGTCTTT
>TRBV7-8|TRBJ1-6|-|-
CASSLELFSNSPLHF
TGTGCCAGCAGCTTAGAGTTATTTAGTAATTCACCCCTCCACTTT
>TRBV9|TRBJ2-3|-|-
CASSVERTDTQYF
TGTGCCAGCAGCGTAGAGCGCACAGATACGCAGTATTTT
>TRBV9|TRBJ2-1|-|-
CASSVAAGSYNEQFF
TGTGCCAGCAGCGTAGCGGCGGGGTCCTACAATGAGCAGTTCTTC
>TRBV9|TRBJ1-1|-|-
CASSVGQQNTEAFF
TGTGCCAGCAGCGTAGGACAGCAGAACACTGAAGCTTTCTTT
>TRBV7-6|TRBJ1-4|-|TRBD1
CASSPLTGGGEKLFF
TGTGCCAGCAGCCCTCTGACAGGGGGAGGCGAAAAACTGTTTTTT
>TRBV29-1|TRBJ1-2|-|TRBD1
CSVAGGGQEGYTF
TGCAGCGTTGCAGGAGGGGGCCAAGAGGGCTACACCTTC
>TRBV2|TRBJ1-6|-|-
CASSTNRNSPLHF
TGTGCCAGCAGTACGAACAGGAATTCACCCCTCCACTTT